This TCR beta chain was documented in a study of cytomegalovirus exposure and HLA in healthy donors. For the study at large: The 120 or so validation repertoires used a platform that matched the one used for the 550 to 800 first-cohort repertoires, as a later analysis reported. General study results and limits: Through in vitro validation, a few CMV-associated chains were shown to be specific for CMV antigens.

From germline, CDR1 is LNHDA and CDR2 SQIVND (reference sequence). With 6 bases clipped from V and 3 bases from J, the junction kept 6 bases outside the gene matches. CDR3 size: 15 residues. Concerning this clone itself: The antigen is unknown.

Assay used: immunoSEQ multiplex PCR; TCRdb lists only in-frame clones, some missing. The table has some 120,000 clones, roughly nine tenths seen once. The chain employs TRBV19 and TRBJ2-3; 10 positions agree with TRBD1. The receptor comes from a woman in her late teens or twenties in good health and CMV-seronegative. The sample was PBMCs. The DNA of the CDR3 is TGTGCCAGTAGCGAACCGGGACAGGGGACAGATACGCAGTATTTT. It specifies CASSEPGQGTDTQYF.